These 13 T cell receptor beta chains were all obtained from the same sample, sequenced in a study of regulatory T cells in long-lasting Graves disease (dated by TCRdb to the early 2020s). What the time point label conveys for this sample: newly diagnosed GD, antithyroid drugs for less than 3 months. For both TCR sequencing and RNA sequencing, RNA was extracted from PBMCs in TRIzol. Preparation of the library involved multiplex PCR. For sequencing, an Illumina HiSeq 4000 was employed. To build TCR beta libraries, CDR3 regions were amplified by Arm-PCR using iRepertoire HTBI primers. In-frame beta chains were kept once TCRdb had trimmed the public reads at Q25 with fastp and called clones with MiXCR. Rows with one shared CDR3 protein collapse into an entry with the most common genes and DNA. In this sample the table shows 560,000 or so distinct CDR3 sequences, 16% of which occur a single time. About 11% of the sample belongs to the ten largest clones.

The sample also formed part of further work on T cells in Graves' hyperthyroidism and ophthalmopathy.

This specimen was peripheral blood mononuclear cells (PBMCs), taken at new diagnosis, from a patient treated with antithyroid drugs. Receptors were obtained from a young man with Graves disease. Donor details come from another sample of the same person, matched by shared clones.

This clonotype was observed a few times. The gene calls are TRBV11-2 and TRBJ2-7; a weak D match, TRBD2 (5 bases). V was clipped by 3 bases and J by 2 bases, with 11 bases between them. This CDR3 spans 14 amino acids. The germline V gene has CDR1 SGHAT and CDR2 FQNNGV. CDR3 DNA sequence: TGTGCCAGCAGCTTTGAAAGCGGCCCCTACGAGCAGTACTTC. Residues: CASSFESGPYEQYF.

The chain uses TRBV6-5 and TRBJ2-7; 9 positions match TRBD2. Germline CDR1 is MNHEY and CDR2 is SVGAGI. The ends lost 0 bases at V and 3 bases at J; junction bases unmatched: 3. This CDR3 is built from 15 residues. The chain's CDR3 is CASSYSGLASYEQYF. The CDR3 DNA reads TGTGCCAGCAGTTACTCGGGACTAGCAAGCTACGAGCAGTACTTC.

The rearrangement uses TRBV14 and TRBJ2-4; D may correspond to TRBD1 or TRBD2 (5 bases each). Per the germline V gene, CDR1 is SGHDN and CDR2 is FVKESK. V dropped 6 bases and J dropped 5 bases, with 8 bases sitting between them. The CDR3 contains 12 residues. The CDR3 DNA is TGTGCCAGCAGGGGACCGGAAAACATTCAGTACTTC. It encodes CASRGPENIQYF.

This chain links TRBV11-2 with TRBJ2-7; TRBD1 agrees at 10 bases. The V and J ends lost 3 bases and 7 bases, in that order; junction bases with no gene match: 9. Germline CDR1 reads SGHAT; CDR2 reads FQNNGV. This CDR3 spans 15 amino acids. The CDR3 region has the DNA TGTGCCAGCAGCTTGGAGGGAGGGGGACAGGGGGAGCAGTACTTC. Translation gives CASSLEGGGQGEQYF.

J is TRBJ2-2 and V is TRBV6-5; D not certain. Germline lookup yields CDR1 MNHEY and CDR2 SVGAGI. The CDR3 has 15 amino acids. The V end lost 0 bases, the J end lost 0 bases, and 5 bases lay between the germline ends. The CDR3 here is CASSYSPPNTGELFF. The CDR3 region has the DNA TGTGCCAGCAGTTACTCCCCCCCGAACACCGGGGAGCTGTTTTTT.

This sequence joins TRBV6-1 and TRBJ2-1; 7 bases agree with TRBD2. The CDR3 loop spans 15 amino acids. V was clipped by 6 bases and J by 8 bases; unmatched bases: 13. Germline V lookup: CDR1 MNHNS, CDR2 SASEGT. The CDR3 protein is CASSPTGGPPHEQFF. CDR3 DNA: TGTGCCAGCAGCCCGACGGGAGGCCCCCCCCATGAGCAGTTCTTC.

This chain connects TRBV30 to TRBJ2-1, with D perhaps matching TRBD1 (5 bases). CDR3 length: 17 residues. Trimming took off 0 bases at V and 5 bases at J, with 20 bases between the two ends. Germline values: CDR1 GTSNPN, CDR2 SVGIG (reference sequence). CDR3 nucleotides: TGTGCCTGGAGTGTACAAATTGGGGCAGGGTGGCACAATGAGCAGTTCTTC. Amino acid sequence: CAWSVQIGAGWHNEQFF.

Written as DNA, the CDR3 is TGTGCCAGCAGCTTGTCCGGGCTAAACACCGGGGAGCTGTTTTTT. It translates to CASSLSGLNTGELFF. The J gene is TRBJ2-2, the V gene TRBV11-2; unclear D gene. Per the germline V gene, CDR1 is SGHAT and CDR2 is FQNNGV. Between the trimmed V and J ends, which lost 3 bases and 2 bases, there was a span of 10 bases. The CDR3 contains 15 residues.

This clonotype was counted ten times or more. This chain links TRBV3-1 with TRBJ1-1; TRBD1 agrees at 8 bases. The CDR3 loop spans 15 amino acids. Germline V gene data show CDR1 as LGHDT and CDR2 as YNNKEL (reference sequence). Trimming at V came to 4 bases and at J to 5 bases, leaving 9 bases not matched to a gene. Here the CDR3 reads CASSRSRQGWTEAFF. The CDR3 bases are TGTGCCAGCAGCCGATCAAGACAGGGGTGGACTGAAGCTTTCTTT.

In the case of this clonotype: A read error is possible here, since a much larger clone lies one base away. This rearrangement joins TRBV20-1 to TRBJ2-3; 8 nucleotides line up with TRBD2. CDR1 is DFQATT, CDR2 SNEGSKA, per germline (reference sequence). The CDR3 runs to 16 residues. V shed 6 bases and J 0 bases; nucleotides not matched to a gene: 11. The CDR3 DNA reads TGCAGTGCCCCTGAGATTAGCGGGATTAGCACAGATACGCAGTATTTT. This codes for CSAPEISGISTDTQYF.

This clonotype was seen only a few times. The V call is TRBV9, the J call TRBJ2-5, with 8 bases aligning to TRBD1. J lost 1 base, V lost 0 bases, and 2 bases had no gene match. Looked up from germline, CDR1 is SGDLS and CDR2 is YYNGEE. This CDR3 region has 15 residues. CDR3 DNA: TGTGCCAGCAGCGTAGATGGGACAGGCCAAGAGACCCAGTACTTC. This gives the protein CASSVDGTGQETQYF.

This clonotype was seen ten or more times. Here the CDR3 DNA reads TGTGCCAGCAGTTTAGCCGACAGGGGGCAATACGAGCAGTACTTC. The encoded protein is CASSLADRGQYEQYF. The chain recombines TRBV28 with TRBJ2-7, with TRBD1 identical over 10 bases. Germline-derived CDR1 and CDR2 are MDHEN and SYDVKM. The CDR3 extends over 15 amino acids. After removal of 2 bases from V and 4 bases from J, the junction contained 5 bases not matched to a gene.

V gene TRBV5-4 combines with J gene TRBJ2-3, with D perhaps TRBD2 (5 bases). V lost 4 bases, J lost 8 bases, and 23 bases lay in between. The length of the CDR3 is 16 residues. Germline V gives CDR1 SGHNT, CDR2 YYREEE (reference sequence). As DNA, the CDR3 is TGTGCCAGCAGCCCCGAGGGAGCGCTACCAGGTGGTACGCAGTATTTT. This translates into CASSPEGALPGGTQYF.